Following are 10 T cell receptor beta chains from one sample sequenced in a study of OX40 agonist ivuxolimab in advanced cancers. Method: immunoSEQ multiplex PCR; TCRdb's copy keeps in-frame clones and lacks some. This sample has fewer than 95,000 clones, with about 86% found just once. Sequencing was performed on CD4+ or CD8+ T cells sorted from blood, taken in a trial of the OX40 agonist ivuxolimab. All receptors come from an adult with an advanced solid tumor such as melanoma, head and neck, liver or kidney cancer.

J is TRBJ1-3 and V is TRBV29-1; D unresolved. Germline V lookup: CDR1 SQVTM, CDR2 ANQGSEA. The ends were cut back, 5 bases at V and 2 bases at J, with 16 bases in the middle. The length of the CDR3 is 15 residues. The CDR3 DNA reads as TGCAGCGTTCTGGAGTTCGGAGGCCCTGGAAACACCATATATTTT. Its protein product is CSVLEFGGPGNTIYF.

CDR3 coding DNA: TGTGCCATGTCCGGGACACAAAATTACGAGCAGTACTTC. Translation gives CAMSGTQNYEQYF. The V and J genes are TRBV10-3 and TRBJ2-7; D perhaps matches TRBD1 (6 bases). Trimming took 9 bases from V and 4 from J, leaving 16 bases between them. Germline V CDR1 and CDR2: ENHRY, SYGVKD. This CDR3 has 13 amino acids.

This clone was observed once. The V call is TRBV28, the J call TRBJ1-1; unclear D gene. CDR3 size: 12 residues. CDR1 and CDR2 from the germline V gene are MDHEN and SYDVKM. V was trimmed by 7 bases and J by 4 bases, leaving 10 bases between them. In nucleotides, the CDR3 is TGTGCCAGCAATCTTTTCAGCACTGAAGCTTTCTTT. Translation: CASNLFSTEAFF.

The CDR3 is CASSVDYGELFF. Written as DNA, the CDR3 is TGTGCCAGCAGCGTAGATTACGGGGAGCTGTTTTTT. The chain recombines TRBV9 with TRBJ2-2; D gene unclear. The V and J ends lost 0 bases and 7 bases respectively, with 4 bases between them. CDR1 SGDLS and CDR2 YYNGEE come from the germline V gene. This CDR3 has 12 amino acids.

This chain connects TRBV27 to TRBJ2-2; 14 bases line up with TRBD2. Germline V CDR1 and CDR2: MNHEY, SMNVEV (reference sequence). This CDR3 is 20 amino acids long. Unmatched junction bases numbered 16, after V lost 5 bases and J lost 5 bases. The CDR3 coding sequence is TGTGCCAGCAGTCTCAAGACTAGCGGGAGGGCCAGGGAACCGACCGGGGAGCTGTTTTTT. As protein: CASSLKTSGRAREPTGELFF.

The chain couples TRBV21-1 to TRBJ2-1; TRBD2 reflects the table's D call only, with no check against the DNA. TRBV21-1 is designated a pseudogene. There are 17 residues in the CDR3. In DNA form, the CDR3 reads TGTGCCAGCAGCAAAATCGGGCGGGGGAGCTCCTACAATGAGCAGTTCTTC. The encoded protein is CASSKIGRGSSYNEQFF.

The count of this clone is one. The chain combines TRBV4-3 with TRBJ1-2, with TRBD1 matching over 7 bases. There are 13 residues in the CDR3. The V gene end was trimmed by 4 bases and the J gene end by 8 bases; junction bases not matched to a gene: 7. Germline lookup yields CDR1 LGHNA and CDR2 YSLEER. This CDR3 is CASSPGQYAGYTF. DNA of the CDR3: TGCGCCAGCAGCCCGGGACAGTATGCCGGCTACACCTTC.

This chain uses TRBV9 with TRBJ2-3; 7 bases map to TRBD2. Germline V lookup: CDR1 SGDLS, CDR2 YYNGEE. The CDR3 has 16 amino acids. With 0 bases clipped from V and 6 bases from J, the junction kept 10 bases outside the gene matches. In DNA, the CDR3 is TGTGCCAGCAGCGTAGCCGGGACTACCCGATACGATACGCAGTATTTT. As protein: CASSVAGTTRYDTQYF.

The gene calls are TRBV27 and TRBJ2-7, with 10 bases lining up with TRBD2. V gave up 6 bases and J gave up 3 bases; unmatched junction bases: 5. Per germline, CDR1 MNHEY and CDR2 SMNVEV (reference sequence). The CDR3 loop spans 14 amino acids. The CDR3 DNA sequence: TGTGCCAGCAGCTCGGGACTAGCGAACTACGAGCAGTACTTC. Its translation is CASSSGLANYEQYF.

V usage is TRBV5-4 and J usage is TRBJ2-3, with 9 bases identical to TRBD1. Germline V gene sequence: CDR1 SGHNT, CDR2 YYREEE (reference sequence). V shed 5 bases and J 1 base; nucleotides not matched to a gene: 5. The CDR3 has 15 amino acids. CDR3 nucleotides: TGTGCCAGCAGGAACACAGGGGGCGGCACAGATACGCAGTATTTT. Translating gives CASRNTGGGTDTQYF.